Sequencing of this T cell receptor beta chain was carried out in a study of blood T cell repertoires in COVID-19. Study context: The study drew acute and convalescent COVID-19 samples from the United States, Italy and Spain.

The protocol was immunoSEQ multiplex PCR, while the TCRdb copy is restricted to in-frame clones and leaves out a portion. The table shows about 280,000 clones, with around 88% occurring only once. A single count supports this clone. This CDR3 is built from 14 residues. V lost 3 bases to trimming and J lost 12 bases, with 15 bases between them. Germline V lookup: CDR1 SGHTA, CDR2 FQGNSA. The chain joins TRBV7-2 to TRBJ1-6; D unclear. This clonotype was sampled from a woman between 40 and 50 years old who had recovered from COVID-19. Sequenced sample: PBMCs or T cells enriched from blood (not recorded which). The CDR3, as DNA: TGTGCCAGCAGCTTCTTAGCGCATGGTGGACCCCTCCACTTT. This gives the protein CASSFLAHGGPLHF.